A selection of T cell receptor beta chains follows, all from one sample in a study. TCRdb re-called the 5' RACE reads with MiXCR, one entry per CDR3 protein. The sample lists approximately 31,000 distinct CDR3 sequences; 26% were seen once. Sequenced sample: naive CD4+ T cells sorted from a lymph node. All receptors come from a female donor with breast cancer. CDR3s include the opening cysteine and the closing phenylalanine or tryptophan. The order of the fields is D gene, clone size, V gene, J gene, CDR3 protein, CDR3 DNA. D genes are given only for firm matches. Size is stated for part of the rows, as once, few or many counts, or as a class when the clone is expanded.

>.|.|TRBV12-3/TRBV12-4|TRBJ2-1
CASSTGREQFF
TGTGCCAGCAGTACAGGGCGTGAGCAGTTCTTC
>.|.|TRBV2|TRBJ1-1
CASSKAGETEAFF
TGTGCCAGCTCTAAGGCGGGGGAAACTGAAGCTTTCTTT
>.|few|TRBV2|TRBJ2-3
CASRSLRGVRLDSTDTQYF
TGTGCCAGCAGGTCGCTCAGGGGGGTCCGGCTTGATAGCACAGATACGCAGTATTTT
>.|few|TRBV6-1|TRBJ2-5
CASTNFGTRQETQYF
TGTGCCAGCACAAACTTCGGGACTCGACAAGAGACCCAGTACTTC
>.|few|TRBV6-5|TRBJ2-7
CASRADLGSYEQYF
TGTGCCAGCAGAGCGGACTTAGGCTCCTACGAGCAGTACTTC
>.|medium-sized|TRBV5-1|TRBJ1-1
CASSSLQTNTEAFF
TGCGCCAGCAGCTCGTTACAGACTAACACTGAAGCTTTCTTT
>.|.|TRBV4-1|TRBJ2-7
CASSQGFTTDSYEQYF
TGCGCCAGCAGCCAAGGGTTTACGACGGATAGCTACGAGCAGTACTTC
>TRBD2|.|TRBV9|TRBJ2-1
CASSVGASGRSSPSYNEQFF
TGTGCCAGCAGCGTAGGGGCTAGCGGGAGAAGTTCGCCCTCCTACAATGAGCAGTTCTTC
>.|.|TRBV28|TRBJ1-1
CASRWGCTEAFF
TGTGCCAGTCGTTGGGGGTGCACTGAAGCTTTCTTT
>TRBD1|few|TRBV6-5|TRBJ1-2
CASTSDRGDYGYTF
TGTGCCAGCACCTCGGACAGGGGAGACTATGGCTACACCTTC
>.|.|TRBV15|TRBJ2-3
CATSRPRPEVTGEPSTDTQYF
TGTGCCACCAGCAGACCTCGACCCGAGGTAACGGGCGAGCCCAGCACAGATACGCAGTATTTT
>.|.|TRBV9|TRBJ2-1
CASSVGGVGWLNEQFF
TGTGCCAGCAGCGTAGGGGGGGTAGGATGGTTGAATGAGCAGTTCTTC
>.|.|TRBV7-9|TRBJ2-7
CASSPAGTPYEQYF
TGTGCCAGCAGCCCCGCCGGGACTCCCTACGAGCAGTACTTC
>TRBD1|.|TRBV30|TRBJ2-7
CAWSVGQGFGEQYF
TGTGCCTGGAGTGTAGGACAGGGATTTGGGGAGCAGTACTTC
>TRBD1|.|TRBV5-1|TRBJ2-3
CASSSGTVSDTQYF
TGCGCCAGCAGCTCCGGGACAGTCTCAGATACGCAGTATTTT
>.|.|TRBV28|TRBJ2-7
CASIPDALFRDEESGGSYEQYF
TGTGCCAGCATTCCTGACGCCCTTTTTCGGGACGAAGAGAGCGGTGGGTCCTACGAGCAGTACTTC
>.|few|TRBV12-3/TRBV12-4|TRBJ2-5
CASSIGGLETQYF
TGTGCCAGCAGTATCGGAGGGCTGGAGACCCAGTACTTC
>.|many|TRBV7-9|TRBJ1-5
CASSLVGGQPQHF
TGTGCCAGCAGCTTAGTGGGGGGTCAGCCCCAGCATTTT
>TRBD1|few|TRBV10-3|TRBJ2-2
CAISVRQGVNTGELFF
TGTGCCATCAGTGTCAGACAGGGTGTAAACACCGGGGAGCTGTTTTTT
>.|.|TRBV5-1|TRBJ1-2
CASSLGGTALGYTF
TGCGCCAGCAGCTTGGGCGGAACCGCCCTTGGCTACACCTTC
>.|.|TRBV12-3/TRBV12-4|TRBJ2-7
CASQWGASPSYEQYF
TGTGCCAGCCAATGGGGGGCCTCACCCTCCTACGAGCAGTACTTC
>.|few|TRBV3-1|TRBJ1-6
CASSQERGARNSPLHF
TGTGCCAGCAGCCAAGAAAGGGGGGCCCGGAATTCACCCCTCCACTTT
>TRBD1|few|TRBV7-2|TRBJ2-1
CASSYRTGPGQFF
TGTGCCAGCAGTTACCGGACAGGTCCGGGACAGTTCTTC
>.|few|TRBV20-1|TRBJ2-3
CSASNSADTQYF
TGCAGTGCTAGTAATTCAGCAGATACGCAGTATTTT
>.|few|TRBV7-3|TRBJ2-2
CASSPQGTGELFF
TGTGCCAGCAGCCCACAGGGCACCGGGGAGCTGTTTTTT
>.|.|TRBV7-9|TRBJ1-1
CASSFYREGLEAFF
TGTGCCAGCAGCTTTTACAGGGAAGGCCTGGAAGCTTTCTTT
>.|.|TRBV18|TRBJ2-6
CASSRDSGANVLTF
TGTGCCAGCTCACGGGACTCTGGGGCCAACGTCCTGACTTTC
>.|few|TRBV4-2|TRBJ2-3
CASSPAATDTQYF
TGTGCCAGCAGCCCCGCCGCAACAGATACGCAGTATTTT
>TRBD1|.|TRBV6-1|TRBJ1-5
CASILGQGAYQPQHF
TGTGCCAGCATCCTCGGACAGGGGGCGTATCAGCCCCAGCATTTT
>.|many|TRBV6-5|TRBJ2-1
CASSRVGGSSYNEQFF
TGTGCCAGCAGCCGGGTGGGGGGTAGCTCCTACAATGAGCAGTTCTTC
>.|many|TRBV4-2|TRBJ1-1
CASSQDAGIMTEAFF
TGTGCCAGCAGCCAAGATGCAGGGATCATGACTGAAGCTTTCTTT
>.|many|TRBV18|TRBJ2-3
CASSPQGADTQYF
TGTGCCAGCTCACCCCAGGGCGCAGATACGCAGTATTTT
>TRBD2|many|TRBV5-1|TRBJ2-1
CASAPTAGGSYNEQFF
TGCGCCAGCGCCCCCACAGCGGGGGGGTCCTACAATGAGCAGTTCTTC
>.|.|TRBV27|TRBJ1-6
CASRPGTAYTSPLHF
TGTGCCAGCAGACCCGGGACGGCCTATACTTCACCCCTCCACTTT